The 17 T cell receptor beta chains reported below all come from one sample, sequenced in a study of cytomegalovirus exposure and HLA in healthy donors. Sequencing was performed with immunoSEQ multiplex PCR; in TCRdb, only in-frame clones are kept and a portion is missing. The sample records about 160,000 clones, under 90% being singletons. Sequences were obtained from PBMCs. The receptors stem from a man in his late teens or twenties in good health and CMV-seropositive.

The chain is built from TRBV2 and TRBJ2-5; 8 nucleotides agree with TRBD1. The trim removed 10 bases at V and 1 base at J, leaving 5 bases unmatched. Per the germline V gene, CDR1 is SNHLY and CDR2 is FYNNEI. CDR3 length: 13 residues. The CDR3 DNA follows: TGTGCCACGACAGGGGACGCCCAAGAGACCCAGTACTTC. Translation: CATTGDAQETQYF.

CDR3: CASSLEPTRLFF. In DNA form, the CDR3 reads TGTGCCAGCAGCCTGGAACCGACTAGACTGTTCTTC. The chain combines TRBV7-9 with TRBJ2-1, with D possibly TRBD2 on 6 matching bases. Germline-derived CDR1 and CDR2 are SEHNR and FQNEAQ (reference sequence). The V gene lost 5 bases and the J gene lost 15 bases, with 17 bases spanning the gap. The CDR3 runs to 12 residues.

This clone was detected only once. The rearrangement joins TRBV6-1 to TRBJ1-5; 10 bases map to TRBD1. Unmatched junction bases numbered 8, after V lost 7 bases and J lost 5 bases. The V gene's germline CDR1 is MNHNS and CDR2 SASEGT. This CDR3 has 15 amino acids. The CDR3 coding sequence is TGTGCCAGCACCGCTACCGGGACAGGGGATCAGCCCCAGCATTTT. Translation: CASTATGTGDQPQHF.

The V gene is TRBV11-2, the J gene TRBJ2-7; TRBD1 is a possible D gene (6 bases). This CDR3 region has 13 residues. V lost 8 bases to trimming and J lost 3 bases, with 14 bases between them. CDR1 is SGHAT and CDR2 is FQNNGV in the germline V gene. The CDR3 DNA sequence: TGTGCCAGCGGCCACAGGGTCGGCTACGAGCAGTACTTC. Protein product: CASGHRVGYEQYF.

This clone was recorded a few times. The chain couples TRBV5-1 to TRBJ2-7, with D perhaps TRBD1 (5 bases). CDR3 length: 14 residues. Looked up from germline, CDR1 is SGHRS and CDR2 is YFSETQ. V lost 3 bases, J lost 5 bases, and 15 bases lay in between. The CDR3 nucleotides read TGCGCCAGCAGCTCGAACGGCCTCAGGGACGAGCAGTACTTC. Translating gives CASSSNGLRDEQYF.

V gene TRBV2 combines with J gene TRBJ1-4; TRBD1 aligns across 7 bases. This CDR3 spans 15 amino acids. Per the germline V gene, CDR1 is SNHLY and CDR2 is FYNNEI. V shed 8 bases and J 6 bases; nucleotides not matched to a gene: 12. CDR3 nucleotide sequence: TGTGCCAGCCGCTCACAGACAGGGATGGATGAAAAACTGTTTTTT. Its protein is CASRSQTGMDEKLFF.

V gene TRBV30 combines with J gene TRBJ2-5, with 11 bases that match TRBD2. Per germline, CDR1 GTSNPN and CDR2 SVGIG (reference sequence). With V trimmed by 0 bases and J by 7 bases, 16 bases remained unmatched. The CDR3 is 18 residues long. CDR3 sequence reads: CAWSVLLAGGHPGGTQYF. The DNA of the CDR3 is TGTGCCTGGAGTGTACTGCTAGCGGGAGGACACCCCGGGGGGACCCAGTACTTC.

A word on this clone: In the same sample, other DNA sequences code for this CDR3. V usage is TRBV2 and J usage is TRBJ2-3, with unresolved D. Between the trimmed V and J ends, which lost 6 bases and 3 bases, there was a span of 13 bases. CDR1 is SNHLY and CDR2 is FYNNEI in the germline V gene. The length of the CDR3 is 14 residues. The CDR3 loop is CASSEPTPTDTQYF. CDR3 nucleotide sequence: TGTGCCAGCAGCGAGCCCACGCCAACAGATACGCAGTATTTT.

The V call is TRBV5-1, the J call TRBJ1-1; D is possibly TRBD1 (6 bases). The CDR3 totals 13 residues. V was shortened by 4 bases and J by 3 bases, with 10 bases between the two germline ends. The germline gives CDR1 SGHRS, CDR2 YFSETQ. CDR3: CASSTRQDTEAFF. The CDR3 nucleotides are TGCGCCAGCAGCACAAGACAGGACACTGAAGCTTTCTTT.

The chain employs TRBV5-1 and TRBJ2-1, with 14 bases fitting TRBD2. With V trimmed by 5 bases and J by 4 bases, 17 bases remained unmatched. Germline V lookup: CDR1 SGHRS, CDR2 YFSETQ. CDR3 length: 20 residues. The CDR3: CASRPDWTSGRRQEYNEQFF. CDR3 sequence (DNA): TGCGCCAGCAGACCGGATTGGACTAGCGGGAGGCGACAGGAATACAATGAGCAGTTCTTC.

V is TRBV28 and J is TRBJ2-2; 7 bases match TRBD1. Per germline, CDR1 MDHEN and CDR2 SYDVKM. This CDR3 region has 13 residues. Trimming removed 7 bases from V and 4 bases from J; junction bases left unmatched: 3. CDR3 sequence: CASTDRATGELFF. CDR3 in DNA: TGTGCCAGCACAGACAGGGCCACCGGGGAGCTGTTTTTT.

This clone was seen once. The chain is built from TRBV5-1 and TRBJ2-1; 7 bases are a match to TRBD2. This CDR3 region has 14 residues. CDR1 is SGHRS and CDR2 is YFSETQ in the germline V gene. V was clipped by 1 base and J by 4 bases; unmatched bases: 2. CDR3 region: CASSLKRGYNEQFF. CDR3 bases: TGCGCCAGCAGCTTGAAGCGGGGATACAATGAGCAGTTCTTC.

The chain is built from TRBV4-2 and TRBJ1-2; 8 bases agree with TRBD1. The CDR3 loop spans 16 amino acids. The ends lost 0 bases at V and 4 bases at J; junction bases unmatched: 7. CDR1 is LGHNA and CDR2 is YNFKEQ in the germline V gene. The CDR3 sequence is CASSQDPTGAIYGYTF. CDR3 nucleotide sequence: TGTGCCAGCAGCCAAGACCCGACAGGGGCTATCTATGGCTACACCTTC.

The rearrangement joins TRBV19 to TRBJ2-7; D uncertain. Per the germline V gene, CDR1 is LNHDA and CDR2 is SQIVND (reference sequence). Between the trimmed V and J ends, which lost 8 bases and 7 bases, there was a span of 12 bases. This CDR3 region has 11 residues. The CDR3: CASDDSTEQYF. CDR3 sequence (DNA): TGTGCCAGTGATGACTCTACAGAGCAGTACTTC.

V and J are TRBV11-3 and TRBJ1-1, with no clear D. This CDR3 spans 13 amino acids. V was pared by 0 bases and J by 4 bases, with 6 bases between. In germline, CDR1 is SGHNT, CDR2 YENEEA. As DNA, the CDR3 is TGTGCCAGCAGCTTAGACCGGGGCACTGAAGCTTTCTTT. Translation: CASSLDRGTEAFF. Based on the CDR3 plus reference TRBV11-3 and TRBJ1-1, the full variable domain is EAGVVQSPRYKIIEKKQPVAFWCNPISGHNTLYWYLQNLGQGPELLIRYENEEAVDDSQLPKDRFSAERLKGVDSTLKIQPAELGDSAVYLCASSLDRGTEAFFGQGTRLTVV.

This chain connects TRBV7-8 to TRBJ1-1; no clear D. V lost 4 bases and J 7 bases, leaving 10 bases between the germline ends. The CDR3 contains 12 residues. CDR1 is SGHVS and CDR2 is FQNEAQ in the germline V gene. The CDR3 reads CASSSTGIEAFF. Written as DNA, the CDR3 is TGTGCCAGCAGCTCGACCGGGATTGAAGCTTTCTTT. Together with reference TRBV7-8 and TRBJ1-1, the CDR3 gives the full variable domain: GAGVSQSPRYKVAKRGQDVALRCDPISGHVSLFWYQQALGQGPEFLTYFQNEAQLDKSGLPSDRFFAERPEGSVSTLKIQRTQQEDSAVYLCASSSTGIEAFFGQGTRLTVV.

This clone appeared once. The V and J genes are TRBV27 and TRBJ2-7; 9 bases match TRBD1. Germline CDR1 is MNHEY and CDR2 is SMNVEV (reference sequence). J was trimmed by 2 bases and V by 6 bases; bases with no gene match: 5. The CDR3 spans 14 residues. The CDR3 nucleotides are TGTGCCAGCAGCCGTGGACAGGGGACCTACGAGCAGTACTTC. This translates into CASSRGQGTYEQYF.